By share, the clone carrying this TCR beta chain counts as medium-sized. Its antigen is still unknown. This entry belongs to a study of spatial heterogeneity in lung cancer. Findings and caveats of the study: Counts of expanded alpha and beta TCRs within tumors tracked the tumor nonsynonymous mutation count.

Specified time point: sample taken at primary tumor resection. Germline lookup yields CDR1 SNHLY and CDR2 FYNNEI. V was pared by 4 bases and J by 2 bases, with 9 bases of the junction left unmatched. The CDR3 length is 17 residues. TCRdb called the 5' RACE reads again in MiXCR, with one record for every CDR3 protein. The table includes about 14,000 distinct CDR3 sequences, about 4% detected once. The starting material was lung tumor tissue, obtained at surgery. The chain is built from TRBV2 and TRBJ2-1; 9 nucleotides match TRBD1. This clonotype was obtained from a male donor with early-stage non-small cell lung cancer. Written as DNA, the CDR3 is TGTGCCAGCAGTGCCCCAGGGACAGGGACAGCCTACAATGAGCAGTTCTTC. Its translation is CASSAPGTGTAYNEQFF.